This TCR beta chain comes out of a study of T cell repertoires in cytomegalovirus infection. V shed 8 bases and J 2 bases; nucleotides not matched to a gene: 3. CDR3 size: 13 residues. Per the germline V gene, CDR1 is SNHLY and CDR2 is FYNNEI. TCRdb re-analysed the reads in MiXCR, keeping a single row per CDR3 protein. Of 300,000 to 450,000 distinct CDR3 sequences listed, roughly 20% are singletons. The chain joins TRBV2 to TRBJ2-1; 7 nucleotides agree with TRBD1. Sequenced material: PBMCs. The source of this sequence is a human donor in good health (CMV status not recorded). Some clones in this sample may be carry-over from other donors' samples. The CDR3 DNA reads TGTGCCAGCCAGACAGGGACCTACAATGAGCAGTTCTTC. This encodes CASQTGTYNEQFF.